The 32 T cell receptor beta chains presented below share a single source sample, sequenced in a study of technical replicates of blood from a handful of donors. Assay: immunoSEQ multiplex PCR; the TCRdb copy retains only in-frame clones and omits some. The sample yields 70,000 or so clones, roughly 91% seen once. Sequenced sample: T cells isolated from PBMCs. These TCRs come from a human donor in good health. Some clones in this sample may be carry-over from other donors' samples.

CDR3 protein: CASSVGGGPQHF. CDR3 DNA sequence: TGTGCCAGCAGCGTCGGGGGGGGGCCCCAGCATTTT. The rearrangement links TRBV9 to TRBJ1-5; tentatively, D is TRBD1 (5 bases). Germline values: CDR1 SGDLS, CDR2 YYNGEE. The CDR3 length is 12 residues. V was pared by 2 bases and J by 9 bases, with 9 bases between.

This chain joins TRBV7-3 and TRBJ1-6, with 7 bases matching TRBD1. Germline CDR1 reads SGHTA; CDR2 reads FQGTGA. After removal of 2 bases from V and 9 bases from J, the junction contained 7 bases not matched to a gene. CDR3 size: 15 residues. The CDR3 DNA follows: TGTGCCAGCAGCTTAGGTCTAGGGGGCGGTTCACCCCTCCACTTT. Residues: CASSLGLGGGSPLHF.

The genes are TRBV6-1 and TRBJ1-4; perhaps TRBD1 as D (5 bases). CDR3 length: 13 amino acids. Germline V gene sequence: CDR1 MNHNS, CDR2 SASEGT. The germline V and J ends were trimmed by 4 bases and 8 bases, with 11 bases remaining between them. CDR3 sequence: CASSAPGSEKLFF. DNA for the CDR3: TGTGCCAGCAGTGCCCCAGGGTCAGAAAAACTGTTTTTT.

The chain couples TRBV19 to TRBJ2-3; 8 bases line up with TRBD2. The V gene end was trimmed by 0 bases and the J gene end by 2 bases; junction bases not matched to a gene: 10. This CDR3 contains 18 residues. Germline loops: CDR1 LNHDA, CDR2 SQIVND (reference sequence). The CDR3 DNA reads as TGTGCCAGTAGTATAGATCGACTAGCTAGCGGGTACACAGATACGCAGTATTTT. This sequence encodes CASSIDRLASGYTDTQYF.

V usage is TRBV4-1 and J usage is TRBJ2-7, with 10 bases identical to TRBD1. Germline CDR1 and CDR2: MGHRA and YSYEKL. V lost 3 bases and J lost 5; bases outside the gene matches: 7. The CDR3 totals 15 residues. CDR3 in DNA: TGCGCCAGCAGCCAGGGGACAGGGGACGTTGACGAGCAGTACTTC. The encoded protein is CASSQGTGDVDEQYF.

The J gene is TRBJ2-5, the V gene TRBV20-1; D remains ambiguous. V was trimmed by 4 bases and J by 4 bases, leaving 7 bases between them. CDR3 size: 11 residues. Germline CDR1 and CDR2: DFQATT and SNEGSKA (reference sequence). CDR3 DNA sequence: TGCAGTGCTATGGCGGTAGAGACCCAGTACTTC. This encodes CSAMAVETQYF.

The V and J genes are TRBV27 and TRBJ2-2; a possible D gene is TRBD1 (5 bases). There are 14 residues in the CDR3. The germline V and J ends were trimmed by 6 bases and 6 bases, with 14 bases remaining between them. The V gene's germline CDR1 is MNHEY and CDR2 SMNVEV (reference sequence). The CDR3: CASSLDSDPGELFF. In DNA form, the CDR3 reads TGTGCCAGCAGCTTAGACAGCGACCCCGGGGAGCTGTTTTTT.

J is TRBJ1-2 and V is TRBV28; D is perhaps TRBD1 (5 bases). The length of the CDR3 is 20 residues. With 5 bases removed from V and 4 bases from J, the gap between germline ends came to 32 bases. Per germline, CDR1 MDHEN and CDR2 SYDVKM. CDR3 region: CASSTPKRGLLSPDTYGYTF. In DNA form, the CDR3 reads TGTGCCAGCAGTACTCCAAAAAGGGGTTTGCTTTCTCCGGATACCTATGGCTACACCTTC.

The chain joins TRBV7-9 to TRBJ2-7; no clear D gene. This CDR3 comprises 14 residues. CDR1 SEHNR and CDR2 FQNEAQ come from the germline V gene (reference sequence). Trimming stripped 6 bases from V and 6 bases from J, with 18 bases between. The CDR3 protein is CASSGLPSTGEQYF. DNA of the CDR3: TGTGCCAGCAGTGGTCTCCCCTCAACGGGCGAGCAGTACTTC.

Only a few counts were recorded for this clone. V gene TRBV25-1 combines with J gene TRBJ2-3; 7 positions match TRBD1. There are 13 residues in the CDR3. V shed 4 bases and J 4 bases; nucleotides not matched to a gene: 2. Germline CDR1 reads MGHDK; CDR2 reads SYGVNS. The DNA of the CDR3 is TGTGCCAGCAGTGGAACAGGGGCAGATACGCAGTATTTT. Translation gives CASSGTGADTQYF.

The chain is built from TRBV6-1 and TRBJ1-5; 9 bases map to TRBD1. This CDR3 contains 13 residues. Germline V gene data show CDR1 as MNHNS and CDR2 as SASEGT. V shed 11 bases, J shed 5 bases, and the junction held 7 bases outside the gene matches. The CDR3 sequence: CAHRDREDQPQHF. CDR3 nucleotide sequence: TGTGCCCACCGGGACAGGGAGGATCAGCCCCAGCATTTT.

The chain carries TRBV6-5 and TRBJ2-7, with 9 bases that match TRBD1. V was pared by 2 bases and J by 3 bases, with 8 bases of the junction left unmatched. This CDR3 has 16 amino acids. CDR1 MNHEY and CDR2 SVGAGI come from the germline V gene. The CDR3 loop is CASSYPSGTGHYEQYF. The CDR3 DNA reads TGTGCCAGCAGTTACCCCAGCGGGACAGGGCACTACGAGCAGTACTTC.

The chain recombines TRBV7-9 with TRBJ2-5; D remains ambiguous. Trimming took 5 bases from V and 2 from J, leaving 6 bases between them. This CDR3 has 12 residues. In germline, CDR1 is SEHNR, CDR2 FQNEAQ (reference sequence). The CDR3 loop reads CASSTTQETQYF. DNA of the CDR3: TGTGCCAGCAGCACCACTCAAGAGACCCAGTACTTC.

The V gene is TRBV5-1, the J gene TRBJ2-4, with 8 bases matching TRBD2. Germline V gene sequence: CDR1 SGHRS, CDR2 YFSETQ. V lost 0 bases and J lost 0; bases outside the gene matches: 5. The CDR3 runs 17 residues. The CDR3 DNA reads TGCGCCAGCAGCTTGGCGCGGGGGGTAAAAGCCAAAAACATTCAGTACTTC. Residues: CASSLARGVKAKNIQYF.

This clone was observed a single time. This chain uses TRBV2 with TRBJ2-7, with D possibly being TRBD1 (6 bases). The CDR3 has 12 amino acids. CDR1 and CDR2 (germline): SNHLY, FYNNEI. The germline V and J ends were trimmed by 4 bases and 6 bases, with 10 bases remaining between them. DNA of the CDR3: TGTGCCAGCAGTGCCGCAGGGGCCGAGCAGTACTTC. This codes for CASSAAGAEQYF.

The chain carries TRBV4-1 and TRBJ2-7; D gene unclear. The CDR3 spans 14 residues. The V and J ends lost 3 bases and 7 bases respectively, with 16 bases between them. The germline V gene has CDR1 MGHRA and CDR2 YSYEKL. The CDR3 is CASSQVELVEEQYF. The CDR3 bases are TGCGCCAGCAGCCAGGTGGAACTCGTGGAGGAGCAGTACTTC.

The chain links TRBV9 to TRBJ2-2; 7 bases are shared with TRBD1. J lost 1 base, V lost 2 bases, and 8 bases had no gene match. CDR1 and CDR2 (germline): SGDLS, YYNGEE. The CDR3 sequence is 17 residues long. In DNA form, the CDR3 reads TGTGCCAGCAGCGTCCCAAAAGGGACAGAGAACACCGGGGAGCTGTTTTTT. It encodes CASSVPKGTENTGELFF.

The genes are TRBV2 and TRBJ1-1; the match to TRBD1 covers 7 bases. Germline V gene sequence: CDR1 SNHLY, CDR2 FYNNEI. The trim removed 3 bases at V and 8 bases at J, leaving 9 bases unmatched. The CDR3 loop spans 14 amino acids. The CDR3 sequence: CASSDPDRAVEAFF. The CDR3 DNA sequence: TGTGCCAGCAGTGATCCAGACAGGGCCGTGGAAGCTTTCTTT. Complete variable domain (other parts from reference TRBV2 and TRBJ1-1): EPEVTQTPSHQVTQMGQEVILRCVPISNHLYFYWYRQILGQKVEFLVSFYNNEISEKSEIFDDQFSVERPDGSNFTLKIRSTKLEDSAMYFCASSDPDRAVEAFFGQGTRLTVV.

This clone appeared a single time. This chain joins TRBV6-5 and TRBJ2-7; TRBD2 is a possible D gene (6 bases). CDR3 size: 14 residues. The V end was cut by 8 bases, the J end by 3 bases, with 17 bases between. Germline V gene sequence: CDR1 MNHEY, CDR2 SVGAGI. The CDR3 DNA follows: TGTGCCAGCCGGGGCAGCGGGTCCCACTACGAGCAGTACTTC. Amino acids: CASRGSGSHYEQYF.

The CDR3 is CATEGTVDKNQPQHF. For the CDR3, the DNA is TGTGCCACCGAGGGAACGGTAGACAAAAATCAGCCCCAGCATTTT. The rearrangement joins TRBV28 to TRBJ1-5, with D uncertain. The CDR3 has 15 residues. Germline V CDR1 and CDR2: MDHEN, SYDVKM. V dropped 10 bases and J dropped 4 bases, with 20 bases sitting between them.

V is TRBV19 and J is TRBJ2-3; weak D call: TRBD1 (6 bases). CDR3 length equals 15 residues. The V gene lost 2 bases and the J gene lost 6 bases, with 15 bases spanning the gap. Per germline, CDR1 LNHDA and CDR2 SQIVND (reference sequence). CDR3 nucleotides: TGTGCCAGTAGTATAAATCAGGGGCGGAGGGATACGCAGTATTTT. The encoded protein is CASSINQGRRDTQYF.

The chain is built from TRBV25-1 and TRBJ1-2; 11 bases agree with TRBD1. Germline V gives CDR1 MGHDK, CDR2 SYGVNS. The junction had 5 bases not matched to a gene; V was cut back by 5 bases and J by 6 bases. The CDR3 covers 14 residues. CDR3 in amino acids: CASSYRDRGDGYTF. In DNA form, the CDR3 reads TGTGCCAGCAGTTACCGGGACAGGGGGGATGGCTACACCTTC.

J is TRBJ1-2 and V is TRBV6-5; possible D gene TRBD1, 5 bases. Germline V gene lookup returns CDR1 MNHEY and CDR2 SVGAGI. Trimming stripped 6 bases from V and 8 bases from J, with 19 bases between. The length of the CDR3 is 14 residues. CDR3 coding DNA: TGTGCCAGCAGCCTGGGCGGGGGACTAGTGGGCTACACCTTC. This codes for CASSLGGGLVGYTF.

This clone occurred a few times. The rearrangement links TRBV30 to TRBJ1-2; tentatively, D is TRBD1 (6 bases). V lost 0 bases to trimming and J lost 6 bases, with 11 bases between them. The CDR3 runs to 13 residues. Germline V lookup: CDR1 GTSNPN, CDR2 SVGIG (reference sequence). The chain's CDR3 is CAWSVQQGDGYTF. For the CDR3, the DNA is TGTGCCTGGAGTGTACAACAGGGCGATGGCTACACCTTC.

The V call is TRBV10-3, the J call TRBJ2-2, with a possible D match to TRBD2 (6 bases). The CDR3 spans 16 residues. The germline V gene has CDR1 ENHRY and CDR2 SYGVKD. V was cut by 4 bases and J by 0 bases, with 12 bases left in between. This CDR3 reads CAISVGGPTNTGELFF. The CDR3 region has the DNA TGTGCCATCAGTGTCGGGGGTCCGACGAACACCGGGGAGCTGTTTTTT.

V is TRBV27 and J is TRBJ1-2; 7 bases match TRBD1. This CDR3 spans 13 amino acids. Germline CDR1 and CDR2: MNHEY and SMNVEV (reference sequence). J lost 3 bases, V lost 4 bases, and 2 bases had no gene match. CDR3 residues: CASSSGTDYGYTF. The DNA for the CDR3 is TGTGCCAGCAGTTCCGGGACAGACTATGGCTACACCTTC.

The V call is TRBV27, the J call TRBJ2-7; D is perhaps TRBD1 (6 bases). This CDR3 region has 13 residues. In germline, CDR1 is MNHEY, CDR2 SMNVEV (reference sequence). The V end lost 6 bases, the J end lost 0 bases, and 9 bases lay between the germline ends. CDR3 in amino acids: CASSTGFSYEQYF. The CDR3, as DNA: TGTGCCAGCAGCACAGGGTTCTCCTACGAGCAGTACTTC.

CDR3 sequence (DNA): TGTGCCTGGAAAGGACTAGCGGGGACGGGTACGCAGTATTTT. This codes for CAWKGLAGTGTQYF. The chain employs TRBV30 and TRBJ2-3, with 12 bases identical to TRBD2. J was trimmed by 8 bases and V by 4 bases; bases with no gene match: 7. CDR3 length equals 14 residues. The V gene's germline CDR1 is GTSNPN and CDR2 SVGIG (reference sequence).

The gene calls are TRBV7-8 and TRBJ2-7; the match to TRBD2 covers 7 bases. The J segment lost 6 bases and the V segment lost 1 base, leaving 12 bases of the junction unmatched. The CDR3 sequence is 16 residues long. Germline V gene data show CDR1 as SGHVS and CDR2 as FQNEAQ. The CDR3 is CASSLDFAGERTEQYF. The CDR3 DNA is TGTGCCAGCAGCTTAGACTTTGCGGGAGAACGGACCGAGCAGTACTTC. The full variable domain, rest sourced from reference TRBV7-8 and TRBJ2-7, is GAGVSQSPRYKVAKRGQDVALRCDPISGHVSLFWYQQALGQGPEFLTYFQNEAQLDKSGLPSDRFFAERPEGSVSTLKIQRTQQEDSAVYLCASSLDFAGERTEQYFGPGTRLTVT.

This chain links TRBV11-2 with TRBJ1-2; D is ambiguous. V lost 2 bases and J lost 2, with 12 bases in between. The CDR3 consists of 15 residues. CDR1 and CDR2 (germline): SGHAT, FQNNGV. For the CDR3, the DNA is TGTGCCAGCAGCTTAAGCTCGCCAAACAACTATGGCTACACCTTC. It encodes CASSLSSPNNYGYTF. Full variable domain (rest looked up from reference TRBV11-2 and TRBJ1-2): EAGVAQSPRYKIIEKRQSVAFWCNPISGHATLYWYQQILGQGPKLLIQFQNNGVVDDSQLPKDRFSAERLKGVDSTLKIQPAKLEDSAVYLCASSLSSPNNYGYTFGSGTRLTVV.

This clone has only one observation. The chain is built from TRBV11-2 and TRBJ2-7; the match to TRBD2 covers 11 bases. Germline values: CDR1 SGHAT, CDR2 FQNNGV. The length of the CDR3 is 15 residues. After removal of 5 bases from V and 1 base from J, the junction contained 4 bases not matched to a gene. CDR3 residues: CASSPRTSGSYEQYF. CDR3 DNA sequence: TGTGCCAGCAGCCCGAGGACTAGCGGGTCCTACGAGCAGTACTTC.

The chain recombines TRBV19 with TRBJ1-6; D is unresolved. The V end was cut by 3 bases, the J end by 0 bases, with 18 bases between. The CDR3 has 19 residues. The germline V gene encodes CDR1 LNHDA and CDR2 SQIVND (reference sequence). Written as DNA, the CDR3 is TGTGCCAGTAGTATGAGGGCCAGACTCGAAAGCTCCTATAATTCACCCCTCCACTTT. Translation gives CASSMRARLESSYNSPLHF.